A selection of T cell receptor beta chains follows, all from one sample in a study of blood T cell repertoires in COVID-19. The repertoire was sequenced with immunoSEQ multiplex PCR; TCRdb's copy has only in-frame clones and lacks some. This table holds 350,000 or so clones, 87% found once. What was sequenced was PBMCs or T cells enriched from blood (not recorded which). The receptor source for this set is a woman in her twenties or thirties who had recovered from COVID-19. Each CDR3 is given with its conserved first and last residue. D genes are given only for firm matches. Clone size, where shown, is once, few, many, or a class for clones that have expanded.

d_gene	abundance	j_gene	v_gene	CDR3aa	CDR3nt
TRBD1	NA	TRBJ1-6	TRBV19	CASTEIRGRPNSPLHF	TGTGCCAGTACCGAAATCAGGGGGCGGCCTAATTCACCCCTCCACTTT
NA	NA	TRBJ1-5	TRBV21-1	CASSKACRQVSNQPQHF	TGTGCCAGCAGCAAAGCCTGTCGTCAGGTTAGCAATCAGCCCCAGCATTTT
TRBD1	NA	TRBJ2-7	TRBV11-2	CASSSVRGQGTYEQYF	TGTGCCAGCAGCTCTGTGAGAGGACAGGGAACCTACGAGCAGTACTTC
TRBD2	NA	TRBJ2-5	TRBV27	CASRRLAGAQETQYF	TGTGCCAGCAGAAGATTAGCGGGGGCGCAAGAGACCCAGTACTTC
NA	NA	TRBJ1-5	TRBV4-1	CASSQDIRLGGNQPQHF	TGCGCCAGCAGCCAAGATATCAGGCTCGGGGGCAATCAGCCCCAGCATTTT
NA	NA	TRBJ1-5	TRBV5-6	CASSWARSGPQHF	TGTGCCAGCAGCTGGGCACGCAGTGGGCCCCAGCATTTT
NA	NA	TRBJ2-3	TRBV7-9	CASLSGTDTQYF	TGTGCCAGCCTTAGCGGCACAGATACGCAGTATTTT
NA	few	TRBJ2-5	TRBV2	CASSEGWGRQETQYF	TGTGCCAGCAGTGAAGGCTGGGGGCGACAAGAGACCCAGTACTTC
NA	NA	TRBJ2-5	TRBV12-3/TRBV12-4	CASSFNAGETQYF	TGTGCCAGCAGTTTCAACGCGGGAGAGACCCAGTACTTC
NA	once	TRBJ1-1	TRBV5-4	CASSHRTANTEAFF	TGTGCCAGCAGCCACAGGACAGCGAACACTGAAGCTTTCTTT
NA	NA	TRBJ2-3	TRBV5-5	CASSGRDTQYF	TGTGCCAGCAGCGGGCGAGATACGCAGTATTTT
NA	NA	TRBJ2-4	TRBV18	CASSTGPWDIQYF	TGTGCCAGCTCTACAGGGCCATGGGACATTCAGTACTTC
TRBD2	once	TRBJ2-1	TRBV5-1	CASSLGLAGPKGSEQFF	TGCGCCAGCAGCTTGGGACTAGCGGGGCCAAAAGGCTCTGAGCAGTTCTTC
NA	NA	TRBJ2-7	TRBV7-8	CASSLSSEQYF	TGTGCCAGCAGCTTATCCAGCGAGCAGTACTTC
NA	NA	TRBJ2-3	TRBV6-5	CASSSPPQGGADTQYF	TGTGCCAGCAGTTCCCCCCCCCAGGGCGGGGCAGATACGCAGTATTTT
NA	NA	TRBJ1-2	TRBV19	CASSMVQRGGYTF	TGTGCCAGTAGTATGGTCCAGCGAGGGGGCTACACCTTC
TRBD2	NA	TRBJ2-5	TRBV19	CATRVAGGYQETQYF	TGTGCCACCCGTGTAGCGGGGGGGTACCAAGAGACCCAGTACTTC
TRBD1	NA	TRBJ1-2	TRBV9	CASSTGTENYGYTF	TGTGCCAGCAGTACCGGGACAGAAAACTATGGCTACACCTTC
TRBD2	NA	TRBJ2-7	TRBV5-6	CATQTGTSSYEQYF	TGTGCCACGCAAACCGGGACTAGCTCCTACGAGCAGTACTTC
TRBD2	NA	TRBJ2-7	TRBV5-8	CASSEGTTGSYEQYF	TGTGCCAGCAGCGAAGGGACTACGGGGTCCTACGAGCAGTACTTC
NA	NA	TRBJ2-2	TRBV9	CASSVEGGSNTGELFF	TGTGCCAGCAGCGTAGAAGGCGGGTCGAACACCGGGGAGCTGTTTTTT
NA	once	TRBJ2-3	TRBV19	CASSMEGPDTQYF	TGTGCCAGTAGTATGGAGGGGCCAGATACGCAGTATTTT
NA	few	TRBJ1-4	TRBV10-3	CAISESGLGDEKLFF	TGTGCCATCAGTGAGTCGGGGCTCGGAGATGAAAAACTGTTTTTT
NA	NA	TRBJ1-3	TRBV27	CASSLSGARGNTIYF	TGTGCCAGCAGTTTATCAGGGGCCCGCGGAAACACCATATATTTT
TRBD2	few	TRBJ2-3	TRBV11-2	CASSKGVSGGSTDTQYF	TGTGCCAGCAGCAAAGGGGTCTCGGGGGGAAGCACAGATACGCAGTATTTT
TRBD1	NA	TRBJ1-1	TRBV4-1	CASSQGVGGLNTEAFF	TGCGCCAGCAGCCAAGGGGTAGGGGGCCTGAACACTGAAGCTTTCTTT
NA	NA	TRBJ1-6	TRBV18	CASSYFSASSYNSPLHF	TGTGCCAGCTCATACTTTAGCGCGAGCTCCTATAATTCACCCCTCCACTTT
NA	NA	TRBJ1-1	TRBV19	CASIGVNTEAFF	TGTGCCAGTATAGGGGTTAACACTGAAGCTTTCTTT
NA	once	TRBJ1-1	TRBV10-3	CAISESQTEAFF	TGTGCCATCAGTGAATCCCAAACTGAAGCTTTCTTT
TRBD1	NA	TRBJ1-4	TRBV28	CASLGQGYEKLFF	TGTGCCTCCTTGGGACAGGGTTATGAAAAACTGTTTTTT
NA	NA	TRBJ1-2	TRBV12-3/TRBV12-4	CASSLKDIYGYTF	TGTGCCAGCAGCCTCAAAGACATCTATGGCTACACCTTC
NA	NA	TRBJ1-2	TRBV15	CATSRRGADYGYTF	TGTGCCACCAGCCGCCGGGGGGCGGACTATGGCTACACCTTC
NA	NA	TRBJ1-5	TRBV3-1/TRBV3-2	CASSLSGGMQPQHF	TGTGCCAGCAGCCTAAGTGGAGGGATGCAGCCCCAGCATTTT
NA	NA	TRBJ1-1	TRBV9	CASSVGQTEAFF	TGTGCCAGCAGCGTAGGACAGACTGAAGCTTTCTTT
NA	once	TRBJ1-6	TRBV18	CASSPPSFTSPLHF	TGTGCCAGCTCACCACCCAGTTTTACTTCACCCCTCCACTTT
NA	NA	TRBJ2-1	TRBV6-2/TRBV6-3	CASSYDRRGPYNEQFF	TGTGCCAGCAGTTACGATCGGCGGGGGCCTTACAATGAGCAGTTCTTC
NA	NA	TRBJ1-3	TRBV3-1/TRBV3-2	CASSQGPMNYGNTIYF	TGTGCCAGCAGCCAAGGGCCGATGAATTATGGAAACACCATATATTTT
NA	NA	TRBJ2-3	TRBV7-9	CASSFRPGSTDTQYF	TGTGCCAGCAGCTTTCGCCCGGGTAGCACAGATACGCAGTATTTT
NA	NA	TRBJ2-2	TRBV2	CASSSGDRNTGELFF	TGTGCCAGCAGCTCCGGAGACAGAAACACCGGGGAGCTGTTTTTT
TRBD1	NA	TRBJ1-4	TRBV5-4	CASSYRDRGWTNEKLFF	TGTGCCAGCAGCTACAGGGACAGGGGGTGGACTAATGAAAAACTGTTTTTT
NA	NA	TRBJ2-5	TRBV4-2	CASSQEVGGAETQYF	TGTGCCAGCAGCCAAGAGGTAGGAGGCGCGGAGACCCAGTACTTC
NA	NA	TRBJ1-2	TRBV7-9	CASSFSDYGYTF	TGTGCCAGCAGCTTCAGCGACTATGGCTACACCTTC